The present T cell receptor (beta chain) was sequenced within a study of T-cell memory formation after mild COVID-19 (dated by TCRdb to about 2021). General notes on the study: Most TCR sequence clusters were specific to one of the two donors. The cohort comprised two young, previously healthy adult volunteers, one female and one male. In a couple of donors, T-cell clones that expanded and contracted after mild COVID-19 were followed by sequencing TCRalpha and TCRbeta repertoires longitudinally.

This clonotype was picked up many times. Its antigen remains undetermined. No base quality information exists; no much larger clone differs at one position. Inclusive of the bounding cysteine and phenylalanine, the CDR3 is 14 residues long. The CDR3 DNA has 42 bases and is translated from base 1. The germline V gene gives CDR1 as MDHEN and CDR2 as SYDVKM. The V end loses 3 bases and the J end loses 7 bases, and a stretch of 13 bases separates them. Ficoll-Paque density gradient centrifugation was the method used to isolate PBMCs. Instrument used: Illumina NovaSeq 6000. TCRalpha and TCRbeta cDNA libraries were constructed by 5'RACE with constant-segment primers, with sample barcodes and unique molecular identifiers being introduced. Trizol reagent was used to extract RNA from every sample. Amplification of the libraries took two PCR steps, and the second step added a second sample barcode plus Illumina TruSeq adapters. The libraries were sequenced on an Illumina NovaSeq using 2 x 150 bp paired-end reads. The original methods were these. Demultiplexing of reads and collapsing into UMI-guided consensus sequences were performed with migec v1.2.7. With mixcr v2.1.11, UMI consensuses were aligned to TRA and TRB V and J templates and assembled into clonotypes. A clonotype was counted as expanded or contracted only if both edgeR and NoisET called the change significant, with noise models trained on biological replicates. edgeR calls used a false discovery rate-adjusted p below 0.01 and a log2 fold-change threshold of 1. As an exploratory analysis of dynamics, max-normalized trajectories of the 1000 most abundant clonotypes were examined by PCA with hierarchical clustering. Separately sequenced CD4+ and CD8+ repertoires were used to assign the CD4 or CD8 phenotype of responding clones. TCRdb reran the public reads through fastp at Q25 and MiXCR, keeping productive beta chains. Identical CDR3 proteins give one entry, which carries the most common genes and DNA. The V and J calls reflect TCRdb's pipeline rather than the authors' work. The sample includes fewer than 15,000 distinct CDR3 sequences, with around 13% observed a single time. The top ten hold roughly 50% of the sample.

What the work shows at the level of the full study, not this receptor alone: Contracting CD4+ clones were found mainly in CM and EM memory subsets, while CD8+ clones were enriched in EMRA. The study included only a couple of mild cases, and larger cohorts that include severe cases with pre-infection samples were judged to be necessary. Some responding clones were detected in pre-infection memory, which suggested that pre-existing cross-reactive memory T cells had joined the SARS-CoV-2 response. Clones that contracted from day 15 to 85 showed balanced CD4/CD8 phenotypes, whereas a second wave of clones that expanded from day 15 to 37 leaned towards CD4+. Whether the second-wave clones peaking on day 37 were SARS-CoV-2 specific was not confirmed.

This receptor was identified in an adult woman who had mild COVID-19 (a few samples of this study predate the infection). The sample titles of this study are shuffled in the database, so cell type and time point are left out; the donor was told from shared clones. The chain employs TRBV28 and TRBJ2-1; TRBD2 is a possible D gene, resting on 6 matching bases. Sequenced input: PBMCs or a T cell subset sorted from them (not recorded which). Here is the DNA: TGTGCCAGCAGTTTCCAGGACGGGAGAAATGAGCAGTTCTTC. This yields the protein CASSFQDGRNEQFF.